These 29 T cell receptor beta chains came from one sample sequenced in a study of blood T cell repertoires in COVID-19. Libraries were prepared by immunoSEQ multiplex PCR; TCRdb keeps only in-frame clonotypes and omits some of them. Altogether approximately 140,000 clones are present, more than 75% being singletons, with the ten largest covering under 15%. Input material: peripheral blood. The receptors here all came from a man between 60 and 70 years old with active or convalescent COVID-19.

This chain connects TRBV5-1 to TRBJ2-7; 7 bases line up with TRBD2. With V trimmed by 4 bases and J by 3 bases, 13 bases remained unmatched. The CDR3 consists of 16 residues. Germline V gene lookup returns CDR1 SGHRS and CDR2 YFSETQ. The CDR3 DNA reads TGCGCCAGCAGCCAACCGGGGAGCGGGACCTTCTACGAGCAGTACTTC. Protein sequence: CASSQPGSGTFYEQYF.

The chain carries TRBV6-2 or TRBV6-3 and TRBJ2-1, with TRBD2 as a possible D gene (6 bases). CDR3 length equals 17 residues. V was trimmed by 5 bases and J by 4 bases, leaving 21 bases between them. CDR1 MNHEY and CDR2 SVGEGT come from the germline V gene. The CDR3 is CASSKRITGRGYNEQFF. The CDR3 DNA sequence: TGTGCCAGCAGTAAGAGGATAACGGGGCGGGGTTACAATGAGCAGTTCTTC.

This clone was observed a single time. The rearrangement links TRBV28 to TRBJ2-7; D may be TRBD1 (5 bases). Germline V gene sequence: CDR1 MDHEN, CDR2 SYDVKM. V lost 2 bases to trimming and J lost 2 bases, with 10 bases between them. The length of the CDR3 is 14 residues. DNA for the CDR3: TGTGCCAGCAGTTTACAGTCAGGGACCTACGAGCAGTACTTC. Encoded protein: CASSLQSGTYEQYF.

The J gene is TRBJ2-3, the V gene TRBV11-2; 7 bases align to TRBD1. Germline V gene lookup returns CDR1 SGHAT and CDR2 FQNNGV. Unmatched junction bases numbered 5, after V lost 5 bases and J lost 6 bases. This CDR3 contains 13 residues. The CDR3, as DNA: TGTGCCAGCAGCCTACTACAGGGGGATACGCAGTATTTT. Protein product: CASSLLQGDTQYF. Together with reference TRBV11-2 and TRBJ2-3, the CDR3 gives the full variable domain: EAGVAQSPRYKIIEKRQSVAFWCNPISGHATLYWYQQILGQGPKLLIQFQNNGVVDDSQLPKDRFSAERLKGVDSTLKIQPAKLEDSAVYLCASSLLQGDTQYFGPGTRLTVL.

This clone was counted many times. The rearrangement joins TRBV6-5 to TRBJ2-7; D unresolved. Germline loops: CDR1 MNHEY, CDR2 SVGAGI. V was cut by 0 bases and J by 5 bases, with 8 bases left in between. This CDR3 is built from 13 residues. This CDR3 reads CASSYSKLNEQYF. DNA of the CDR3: TGTGCCAGCAGTTACTCGAAACTTAACGAGCAGTACTTC.

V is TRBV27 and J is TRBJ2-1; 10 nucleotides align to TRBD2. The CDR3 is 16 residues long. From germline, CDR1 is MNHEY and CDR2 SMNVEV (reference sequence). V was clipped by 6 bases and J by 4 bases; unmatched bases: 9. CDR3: CASSTLTSGIYNEQFF. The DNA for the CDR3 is TGTGCCAGCAGCACCCTTACTAGCGGGATATACAATGAGCAGTTCTTC.

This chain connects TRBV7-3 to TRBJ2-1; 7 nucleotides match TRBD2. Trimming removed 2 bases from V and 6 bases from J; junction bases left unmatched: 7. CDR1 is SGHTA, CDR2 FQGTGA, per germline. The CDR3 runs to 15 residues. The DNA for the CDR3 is TGTGCCAGCAGCTTAGTGGGACTACAATCCAATGAGCAGTTCTTC. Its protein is CASSLVGLQSNEQFF.

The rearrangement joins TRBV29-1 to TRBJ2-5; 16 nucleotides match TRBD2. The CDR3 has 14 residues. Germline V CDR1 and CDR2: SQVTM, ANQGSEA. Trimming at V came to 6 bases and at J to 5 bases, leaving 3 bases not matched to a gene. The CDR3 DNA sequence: TGCAGCGTGGGACTAGCGGGAGGGCCGGAGACCCAGTACTTC. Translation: CSVGLAGGPETQYF.

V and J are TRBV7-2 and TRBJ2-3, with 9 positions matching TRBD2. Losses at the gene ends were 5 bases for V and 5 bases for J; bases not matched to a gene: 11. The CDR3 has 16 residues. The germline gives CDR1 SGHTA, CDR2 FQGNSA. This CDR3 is CASSPTLASGKDTQYF. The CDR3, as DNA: TGTGCCAGCAGCCCCACCCTGGCTAGCGGGAAAGATACGCAGTATTTT.

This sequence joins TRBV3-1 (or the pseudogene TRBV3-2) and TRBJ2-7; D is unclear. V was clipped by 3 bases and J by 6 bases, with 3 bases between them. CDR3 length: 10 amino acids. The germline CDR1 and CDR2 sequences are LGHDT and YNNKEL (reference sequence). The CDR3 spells CASSHREQYF. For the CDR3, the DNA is TGTGCCAGCAGCCATCGCGAGCAGTACTTC.

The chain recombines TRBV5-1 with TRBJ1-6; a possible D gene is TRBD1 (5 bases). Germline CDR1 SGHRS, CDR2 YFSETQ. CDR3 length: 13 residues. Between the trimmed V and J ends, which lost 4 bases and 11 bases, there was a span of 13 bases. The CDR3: CASSPGGVAPLHF. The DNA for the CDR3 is TGCGCCAGCAGCCCCGGGGGGGTAGCACCCCTCCACTTT.

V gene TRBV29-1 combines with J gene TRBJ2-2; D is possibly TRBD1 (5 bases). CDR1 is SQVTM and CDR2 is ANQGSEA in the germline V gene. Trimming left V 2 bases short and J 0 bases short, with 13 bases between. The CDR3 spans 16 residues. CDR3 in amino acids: CSVEYRGRANTGELFF. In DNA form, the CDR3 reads TGCAGCGTTGAATATAGGGGCAGAGCGAACACCGGGGAGCTGTTTTTT.

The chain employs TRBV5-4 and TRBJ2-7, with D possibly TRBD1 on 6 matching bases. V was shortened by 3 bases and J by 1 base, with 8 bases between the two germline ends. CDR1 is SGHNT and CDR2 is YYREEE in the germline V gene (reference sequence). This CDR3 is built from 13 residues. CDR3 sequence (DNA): TGTGCCAGCAGCTCCGGGACATCCTACGAGCAGTACTTC. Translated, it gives CASSSGTSYEQYF.

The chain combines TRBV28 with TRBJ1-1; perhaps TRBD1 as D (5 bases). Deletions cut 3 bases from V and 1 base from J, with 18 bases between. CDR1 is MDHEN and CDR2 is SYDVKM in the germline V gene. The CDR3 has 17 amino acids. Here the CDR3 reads CASSFSGVFISNTEAFF. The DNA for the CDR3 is TGTGCCAGCAGTTTCTCGGGGGTATTTATTTCGAACACTGAAGCTTTCTTT.

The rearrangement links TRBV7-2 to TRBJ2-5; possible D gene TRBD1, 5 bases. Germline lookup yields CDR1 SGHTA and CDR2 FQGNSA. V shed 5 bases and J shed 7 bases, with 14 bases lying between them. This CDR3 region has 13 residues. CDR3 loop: CASSDGHWGTQYF. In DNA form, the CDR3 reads TGTGCCAGCAGCGACGGACACTGGGGGACCCAGTACTTC. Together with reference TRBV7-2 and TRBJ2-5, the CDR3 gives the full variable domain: GAGVSQSPSNKVTEKGKDVELRCDPISGHTALYWYRQSLGQGLEFLIYFQGNSAPDKSGLPSDRFSAERTGGSVSTLTIQRTQQEDSAVYLCASSDGHWGTQYFGPGTRLLVL.

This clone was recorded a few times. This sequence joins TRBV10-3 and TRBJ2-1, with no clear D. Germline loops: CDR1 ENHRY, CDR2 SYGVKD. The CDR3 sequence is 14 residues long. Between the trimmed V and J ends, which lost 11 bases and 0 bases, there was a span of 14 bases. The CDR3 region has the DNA TGTGCCGCCAGTGGAGTAAGCTCCTACAATGAGCAGTTCTTC. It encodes CAASGVSSYNEQFF.

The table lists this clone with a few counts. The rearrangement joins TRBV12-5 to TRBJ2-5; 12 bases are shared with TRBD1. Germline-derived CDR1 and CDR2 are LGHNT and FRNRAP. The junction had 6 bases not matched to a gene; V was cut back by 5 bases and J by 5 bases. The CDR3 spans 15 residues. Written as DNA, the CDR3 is TGTGCTAGTGGTCCCGGGACAGGGGGCGTGGAGACCCAGTACTTC. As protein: CASGPGTGGVETQYF.

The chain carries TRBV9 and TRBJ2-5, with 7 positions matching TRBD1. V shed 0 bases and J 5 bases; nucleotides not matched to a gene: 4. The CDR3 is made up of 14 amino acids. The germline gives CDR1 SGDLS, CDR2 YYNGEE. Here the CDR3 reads CASSVGQGRETQYF. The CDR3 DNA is TGTGCCAGCAGCGTAGGACAGGGAAGGGAGACCCAGTACTTC.

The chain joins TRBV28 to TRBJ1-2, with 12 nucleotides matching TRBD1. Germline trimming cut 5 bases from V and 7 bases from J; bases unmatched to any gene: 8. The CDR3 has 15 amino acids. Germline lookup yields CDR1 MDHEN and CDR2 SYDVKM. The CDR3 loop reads CASSRPGQGALGYTF. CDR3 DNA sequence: TGTGCCAGCAGTAGACCGGGACAGGGGGCTCTTGGCTACACCTTC.

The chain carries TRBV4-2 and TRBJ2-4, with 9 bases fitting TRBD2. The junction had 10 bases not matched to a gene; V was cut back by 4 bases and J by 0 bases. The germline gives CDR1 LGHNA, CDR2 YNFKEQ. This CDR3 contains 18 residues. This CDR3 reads CASSPNWLAGLAKNIQYF. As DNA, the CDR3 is TGTGCCAGCAGCCCCAATTGGCTAGCGGGACTAGCCAAAAACATTCAGTACTTC.

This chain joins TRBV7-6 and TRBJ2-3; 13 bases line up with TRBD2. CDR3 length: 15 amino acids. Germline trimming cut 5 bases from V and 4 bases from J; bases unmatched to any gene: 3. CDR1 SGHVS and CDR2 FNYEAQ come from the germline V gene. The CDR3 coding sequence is TGTGCCAGCAGCCCGGGACTAGCGGGATCAGATACGCAGTATTTT. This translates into CASSPGLAGSDTQYF.

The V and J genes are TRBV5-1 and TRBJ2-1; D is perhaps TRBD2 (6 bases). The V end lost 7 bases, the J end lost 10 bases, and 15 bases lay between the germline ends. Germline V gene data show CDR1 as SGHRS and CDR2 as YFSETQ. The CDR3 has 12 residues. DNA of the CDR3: TGCGCCAGCCGCCAGGGAGGATGGGAGCAGTTCTTC. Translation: CASRQGGWEQFF.

CDR3 bases: TGTGCCAGCAGCCATCGCAAGACTCGCGCGAACACCGGGGAGCTGTTTTTT. Encoded protein: CASSHRKTRANTGELFF. The rearrangement uses TRBV7-9 and TRBJ2-2; D unresolved. Trimming removed 5 bases at V and 0 bases at J, with 16 bases between. Germline V gene sequence: CDR1 SEHNR, CDR2 FQNEAQ (reference sequence). This CDR3 has 17 residues.

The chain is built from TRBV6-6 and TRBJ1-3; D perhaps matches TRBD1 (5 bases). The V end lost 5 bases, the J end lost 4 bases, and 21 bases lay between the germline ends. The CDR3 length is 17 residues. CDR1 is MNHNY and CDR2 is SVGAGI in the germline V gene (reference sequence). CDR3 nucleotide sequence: TGTGCCAGCAGTCGGGTCGTAGGGCAGGGTTCGGGAAACACCATATATTTT. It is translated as CASSRVVGQGSGNTIYF.

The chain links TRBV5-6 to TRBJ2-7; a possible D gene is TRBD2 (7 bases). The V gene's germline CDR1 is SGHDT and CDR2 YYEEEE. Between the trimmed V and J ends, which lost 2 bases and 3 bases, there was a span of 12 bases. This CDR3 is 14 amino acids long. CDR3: CASSFTGRDYEQYF. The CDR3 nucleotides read TGTGCCAGCAGCTTCACAGGGAGGGACTACGAGCAGTACTTC.

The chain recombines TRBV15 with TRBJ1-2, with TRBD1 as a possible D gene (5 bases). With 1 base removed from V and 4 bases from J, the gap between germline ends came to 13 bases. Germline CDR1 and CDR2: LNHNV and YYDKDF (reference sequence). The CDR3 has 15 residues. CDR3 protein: CATSRAWGGPYGYTF. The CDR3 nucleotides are TGTGCCACCAGCAGAGCCTGGGGGGGACCCTATGGCTACACCTTC.

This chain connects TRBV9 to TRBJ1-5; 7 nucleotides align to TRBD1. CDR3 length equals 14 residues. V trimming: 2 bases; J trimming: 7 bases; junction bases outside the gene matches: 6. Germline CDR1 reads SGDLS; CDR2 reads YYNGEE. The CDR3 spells CASSVTGMSQPQHF. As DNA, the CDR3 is TGTGCCAGCAGCGTGACAGGGATGTCGCAGCCCCAGCATTTT.

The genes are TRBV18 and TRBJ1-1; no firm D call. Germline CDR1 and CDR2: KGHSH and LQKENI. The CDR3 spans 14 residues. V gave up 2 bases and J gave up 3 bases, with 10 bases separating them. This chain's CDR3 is CASSPFGGHTEAFF. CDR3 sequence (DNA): TGTGCCAGCTCACCATTCGGAGGACACACTGAAGCTTTCTTT. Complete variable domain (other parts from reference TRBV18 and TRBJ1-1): NAGVMQNPRHLVRRRGQEARLRCSPMKGHSHVYWYRQLPEEGLKFMVYLQKENIIDESGMPKERFSAEFPKEGPSILRIQQVVRGDSAAYFCASSPFGGHTEAFFGQGTRLTVV.

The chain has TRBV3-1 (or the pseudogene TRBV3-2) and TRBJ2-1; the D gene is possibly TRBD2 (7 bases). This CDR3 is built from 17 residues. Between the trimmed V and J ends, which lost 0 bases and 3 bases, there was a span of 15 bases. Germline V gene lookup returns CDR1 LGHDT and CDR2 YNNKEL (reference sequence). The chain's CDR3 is CASSQEVGGVYYNEQFF. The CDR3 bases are TGTGCCAGCAGCCAAGAGGTAGGGGGGGTTTACTACAATGAGCAGTTCTTC.